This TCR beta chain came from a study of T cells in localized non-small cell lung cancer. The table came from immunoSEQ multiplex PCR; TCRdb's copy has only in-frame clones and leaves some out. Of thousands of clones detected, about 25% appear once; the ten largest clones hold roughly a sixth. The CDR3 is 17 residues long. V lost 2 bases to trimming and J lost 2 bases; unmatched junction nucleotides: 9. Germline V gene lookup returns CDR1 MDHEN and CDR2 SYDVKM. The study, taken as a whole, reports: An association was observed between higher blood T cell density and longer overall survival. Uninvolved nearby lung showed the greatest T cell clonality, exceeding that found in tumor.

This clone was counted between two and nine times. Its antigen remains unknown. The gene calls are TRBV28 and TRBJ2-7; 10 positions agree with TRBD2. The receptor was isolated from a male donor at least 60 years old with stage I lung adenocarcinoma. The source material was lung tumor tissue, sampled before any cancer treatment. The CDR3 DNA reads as TGTGCCAGCAGTTTAGGACCCACTAGCGGGGACCCCTACGAGCAGTACTTC. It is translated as CASSLGPTSGDPYEQYF.